The 24 T cell receptor beta chains listed next were all sequenced from one sample in a study of T cells after posttransplantation cyclophosphamide. Clones were read by immunoSEQ multiplex PCR, and TCRdb kept only the in-frame ones, dropping some. Here the sample spans approximately 6,800 clones, roughly 92% being singletons. Treatment was busulfan-fludarabine conditioning, a marrow graft, and cyclophosphamide on days +3 and +4. The sequencing here drew on CD8+ T cells sorted from blood, taken after allogeneic stem cell transplant with posttransplant cyclophosphamide. These TCRs come from a male patient aged 55-69 years who received an allogeneic stem cell transplant from a related donor and was CMV-positive. T cells may partly derive from the graft donor.

The chain has TRBV9 and TRBJ2-3, with 15 bases lining up with TRBD2. Germline V gives CDR1 SGDLS, CDR2 YYNGEE. The V and J ends lost 7 bases and 0 bases, in that order; junction bases with no gene match: 3. The CDR3 is made up of 16 amino acids. The CDR3 sequence: CASGTSGGFSTDTQYF. The CDR3 DNA sequence: TGTGCCAGCGGGACTAGCGGGGGGTTTAGCACAGATACGCAGTATTTT.

This clone was seen more than once but under ten times. The chain is built from TRBV27 and TRBJ2-5; D perhaps matches TRBD1 (6 bases). The CDR3 is 15 residues long. The germline gives CDR1 MNHEY, CDR2 SMNVEV (reference sequence). With 6 bases removed from V and 2 bases from J, the gap between germline ends came to 16 bases. In DNA, the CDR3 is TGTGCCAGCAGACCACGGGACACCGCACAAGAGACCCAGTACTTC. Translated: CASRPRDTAQETQYF.

J is TRBJ1-1 and V is TRBV29-1, with D tentatively TRBD1 (6 bases). V gave up 6 bases and J gave up 4 bases, with 9 bases separating them. Germline V gene data show CDR1 as SQVTM and CDR2 as ANQGSEA. The CDR3 covers 11 residues. The CDR3: CSVPRGTEAFF. The CDR3 DNA reads TGCAGCGTACCCAGGGGCACTGAAGCTTTCTTT.

This chain joins TRBV11-2 and TRBJ2-5; 9 bases fit TRBD2. V shed 4 bases, J shed 1 base, and the junction held 4 bases outside the gene matches. In germline, CDR1 is SGHAT, CDR2 FQNNGV. The CDR3 spans 15 residues. Written as DNA, the CDR3 is TGTGCCAGCAGCTGGAGCGGGGGGCCCCAAGAGACCCAGTACTTC. It codes for CASSWSGGPQETQYF.

The chain has TRBV9 and TRBJ2-3; TRBD2 matches at 9 bases. Per germline, CDR1 SGDLS and CDR2 YYNGEE. The junction had 8 bases not matched to a gene; V was cut back by 0 bases and J by 0 bases. The CDR3 is 18 amino acids. Written as DNA, the CDR3 is TGTGCCAGCAGCGTAGGCGGTAGCGGGGGCTTTAGCACAGATACGCAGTATTTT. Amino acid sequence: CASSVGGSGGFSTDTQYF. The full variable domain, its missing parts supplied by reference TRBV9 and TRBJ2-3, is DSGVTQTPKHLITATGQRVTLRCSPRSGDLSVYWYQQSLDQGLQFLIQYYNGEERAKGNILERFSAQQFPDLHSELNLSSLELGDSALYFCASSVGGSGGFSTDTQYFGPGTRLTVL.

This chain connects TRBV27 to TRBJ1-4, with TRBD1 matching 11 bases. The length of the CDR3 is 16 residues. After removal of 7 bases from V and 7 bases from J, the junction contained 11 bases not matched to a gene. From germline, CDR1 is MNHEY and CDR2 SMNVEV (reference sequence). DNA for the CDR3: TGTGCCAGCATGCCGGGACAGGGGGTTTTAAGTGAAAAACTGTTTTTT. It yields the protein CASMPGQGVLSEKLFF.

The J gene is TRBJ1-2, the V gene TRBV19, with 7 nucleotides matching TRBD1. Germline CDR1 reads LNHDA; CDR2 reads SQIVND (reference sequence). J was trimmed by 6 bases and V by 6 bases; bases with no gene match: 13. The CDR3 is 15 residues long. CDR3 residues: CASRRGGARVDGYTF. CDR3 DNA sequence: TGTGCCAGTAGACGAGGGGGCGCGAGGGTGGATGGCTACACCTTC.

This chain uses TRBV12-5 with TRBJ2-5, with TRBD2 matching 10 bases. The V and J ends lost 5 bases and 5 bases, in that order; junction bases with no gene match: 8. Looked up from germline, CDR1 is LGHNT and CDR2 is FRNRAP. The CDR3 is 15 residues long. This CDR3 is CASGAGAGGPETQYF. The CDR3 coding sequence is TGTGCTAGTGGTGCGGGAGCGGGGGGGCCGGAGACCCAGTACTTC.

The chain is built from TRBV6-4 and TRBJ2-1; tentative D call: TRBD2 (5 bases). The CDR3 runs to 13 residues. Germline lookup yields CDR1 MRHNA and CDR2 SNTAGT. Trimming removed 5 bases at V and 10 bases at J, with 15 bases between. This CDR3 reads CASSTGPTGEQFF. CDR3 nucleotides: TGTGCCAGCAGTACCGGGCCGACGGGGGAGCAGTTCTTC.

The CDR3 DNA follows: TGTGCCAGCAGTTTATATTTGAAGACTAGCACAGATACGCAGTATTTT. Translation: CASSLYLKTSTDTQYF. This chain joins TRBV27 and TRBJ2-3, with D hard to call. Germline CDR1 and CDR2: MNHEY and SMNVEV (reference sequence). Trimming removed 1 base at V and 0 bases at J, with 11 bases between. This CDR3 region has 16 residues.

The chain joins TRBV5-6 to TRBJ2-1; D might be TRBD2 (5 bases). From germline, CDR1 is SGHDT and CDR2 YYEEEE. There are 11 residues in the CDR3. Trimming cost V 4 bases and J 12 bases, with 11 bases left between them. In DNA form, the CDR3 reads TGTGCCAGCAGCCGGGGTTTTTGGCAGTTCTTC. This sequence encodes CASSRGFWQFF.

The chain is built from TRBV28 and TRBJ2-3, with D possibly TRBD1 on 6 matching bases. CDR1 is MDHEN, CDR2 SYDVKM, per germline. The V end lost 2 bases, the J end lost 3 bases, and 12 bases lay between the germline ends. The CDR3 runs 15 residues. For the CDR3, the DNA is TGTGCCAGCAGTTTAATGGGAAGGGGGACAGATACGCAGTATTTT. Protein sequence: CASSLMGRGTDTQYF.

The genes are TRBV28 and TRBJ1-1; 9 bases are a match to TRBD1. This CDR3 has 15 residues. Germline-derived CDR1 and CDR2 are MDHEN and SYDVKM. V lost 5 bases and J lost 0; bases outside the gene matches: 4. The CDR3 loop is CASSVNRGLNTEAFF. DNA for the CDR3: TGTGCCAGCAGTGTAAACAGGGGGCTGAACACTGAAGCTTTCTTT.

The chain combines TRBV19 with TRBJ1-1; D is unclear. From germline, CDR1 is LNHDA and CDR2 SQIVND (reference sequence). This CDR3 is built from 14 residues. V gave up 3 bases and J gave up 0 bases, with 8 bases separating them. This CDR3 reads CASSIELMNTEAFF. In nucleotides, the CDR3 is TGTGCCAGTAGTATCGAACTTATGAACACTGAAGCTTTCTTT. Full variable domain (rest looked up from reference TRBV19 and TRBJ1-1): DGGITQSPKYLFRKEGQNVTLSCEQNLNHDAMYWYRQDPGQGLRLIYYSQIVNDFQKGDIAEGYSVSREKKESFPLTVTSAQKNPTAFYLCASSIELMNTEAFFGQGTRLTVV.

This chain connects TRBV10-1 to TRBJ1-5, with TRBD1 matching over 7 bases. This CDR3 has 17 residues. V shed 3 bases, J shed 0 bases, and the junction held 8 bases outside the gene matches. CDR1 is WNHNN and CDR2 is SYGVQD in the germline V gene (reference sequence). The CDR3 DNA reads as TGCGCCAGCAGTGATGGTGGGACAGCGAATAGCAATCAGCCCCAGCATTTT. It encodes CASSDGGTANSNQPQHF.

The chain has TRBV11-2 and TRBJ2-7, with 7 positions matching TRBD1. The germline gives CDR1 SGHAT, CDR2 FQNNGV. The CDR3 totals 15 residues. The V and J ends lost 5 bases and 2 bases, in that order; junction bases with no gene match: 9. In DNA form, the CDR3 reads TGTGCCAGCAGCCCGGAATTACAGGGGACCTACGAGCAGTACTTC. Residues: CASSPELQGTYEQYF.

This clone was found a few times. This sequence joins TRBV6-5 and TRBJ2-5; D possibly corresponds to TRBD2 (5 bases). The CDR3 runs 12 residues. V was cut by 9 bases and J by 1 base, with 9 bases left in between. Per germline, CDR1 MNHEY and CDR2 SVGAGI. The CDR3 DNA reads as TGTGCCAGTGAGGACTTCCAAGAGACCCAGTACTTC. Amino acids: CASEDFQETQYF.

The V call is TRBV4-1, the J call TRBJ2-7; D not resolved. V lost 1 base and J 0 bases, leaving 7 bases between the germline ends. The length of the CDR3 is 14 residues. CDR1 and CDR2 (germline): MGHRA, YSYEKL. The CDR3 region is CASSQVWSSYEQYF. For the CDR3, the DNA is TGCGCCAGCAGCCAAGTGTGGAGCTCCTACGAGCAGTACTTC.

This chain connects TRBV5-4 to TRBJ2-5, with TRBD2 as a possible D gene (5 bases). Germline loops: CDR1 SGHNT, CDR2 YYREEE (reference sequence). This CDR3 comprises 16 residues. V was shortened by 0 bases and J by 4 bases, with 16 bases between the two germline ends. The CDR3 spells CASSLDRGEGRETQYF. The CDR3 DNA sequence: TGTGCCAGCAGCTTGGACCGAGGAGAGGGTCGAGAGACCCAGTACTTC.

V and J are TRBV5-5 and TRBJ2-7; D ambiguous. Between the trimmed V and J ends, which lost 5 bases and 5 bases, there was a span of 11 bases. Germline V gives CDR1 SGHKS, CDR2 YYEKEE (reference sequence). The CDR3 length is 12 residues. The CDR3 reads CASRTTNNEQYF. CDR3 in DNA: TGTGCCAGCAGGACGACAAACAACGAGCAGTACTTC.

This chain uses TRBV29-1 with TRBJ1-2; 7 bases agree with TRBD1. CDR1 SQVTM and CDR2 ANQGSEA come from the germline V gene. The CDR3 loop spans 16 amino acids. Unmatched junction bases numbered 18, after V lost 3 bases and J lost 8 bases. This CDR3 reads CSVESKQGRTSEGYTF. The CDR3, as DNA: TGCAGCGTTGAGTCAAAACAGGGGCGCACCAGTGAGGGCTACACCTTC.

CDR3 region: CASSDRDNEQFF. In DNA, the CDR3 is TGTGCCAGCAGTGACAGGGACAATGAGCAGTTCTTC. The chain recombines TRBV2 with TRBJ2-1; weak D call: TRBD1 (5 bases). Germline V lookup: CDR1 SNHLY, CDR2 FYNNEI. The CDR3 loop spans 12 amino acids. V was pared by 3 bases and J by 5 bases, with 5 bases between.

This sequence joins TRBV28 and TRBJ1-1, with 7 positions matching TRBD1. The CDR3 spans 13 residues. Germline V lookup: CDR1 MDHEN, CDR2 SYDVKM. Trimming removed 3 bases from V and 3 bases from J; junction bases left unmatched: 1. CDR3 amino acids: CASSLQGDTEAFF. CDR3 DNA sequence: TGTGCCAGCAGTTTGCAGGGGGACACTGAAGCTTTCTTT.

The chain combines TRBV14 with TRBJ1-2; TRBD1 might be the D (6 bases). The CDR3 is made up of 13 amino acids. Trimming cost V 1 base and J 4 bases, with 7 bases left between them. CDR1 and CDR2 (germline): SGHDN, FVKESK. Written as DNA, the CDR3 is TGTGCCAGCAGCCAAGCAGGGGTCTATGGCTACACCTTC. Translating gives CASSQAGVYGYTF.